Shown below are 14 T cell receptor beta chains from a single sample sequenced in a study of CD4 T cell repertoires in COVID-19. Sequencing was done directly on freshly isolated, uncultured memory T cells. TCRdb keeps only in-frame clones here, not all; method: immunoSEQ multiplex PCR. The table shows about 22,000 clones, with around 86% occurring only once. Sequences were derived from central memory CD4+ T cells from blood, sampled before the COVID-19 pandemic. Receptors were obtained from a human donor who had COVID-19.

This chain links TRBV29-1 with TRBJ1-1; 8 positions agree with TRBD1. The CDR3 spans 12 residues. V trimming: 4 bases; J trimming: 9 bases; junction bases outside the gene matches: 7. CDR1 is SQVTM and CDR2 is ANQGSEA in the germline V gene. The CDR3 spells CSVVTGALQAFF. The CDR3 DNA is TGCAGCGTTGTGACAGGGGCACTCCAAGCTTTCTTT.

This chain connects TRBV18 to TRBJ2-4; TRBD2 might be the D (6 bases). V was cut by 0 bases and J by 9 bases, with 18 bases left in between. This CDR3 contains 16 residues. Germline lookup yields CDR1 KGHSH and CDR2 LQKENI. CDR3 DNA sequence: TGTGCCAGCTCACCACCGGTCCGGGATGCGGGAAGCATTCAGTACTTC. Translation: CASSPPVRDAGSIQYF.

There are a few counts of this clone. The CDR3 loop is CAWGRLAITGELFF. As DNA, the CDR3 is TGTGCCTGGGGGAGGCTAGCGATCACCGGGGAGCTGTTTTTT. J is TRBJ2-2 and V is TRBV30; maybe TRBD2 (6 bases). CDR3 size: 14 residues. Germline V gives CDR1 GTSNPN, CDR2 SVGIG (reference sequence). V was pared by 5 bases and J by 4 bases, with 14 bases between.

This chain uses TRBV7-2 with TRBJ2-5; 8 bases are shared with TRBD2. The germline CDR1 and CDR2 sequences are SGHTA and FQGNSA. V was clipped by 1 base and J by 5 bases; unmatched bases: 15. The CDR3 consists of 18 residues. CDR3 loop: CASSLDTARTSRPETQYF. In nucleotides, the CDR3 is TGTGCCAGCAGCTTAGATACTGCCCGGACTAGCCGTCCCGAGACCCAGTACTTC.

The chain links TRBV25-1 to TRBJ2-1; perhaps TRBD1 as D (5 bases). The CDR3 length is 13 residues. Trimming cost V 5 bases and J 3 bases, with 8 bases left between them. The germline gives CDR1 MGHDK, CDR2 SYGVNS. CDR3: CASSKDSYNEQFF. CDR3 sequence (DNA): TGTGCCAGCAGTAAAGACAGCTACAATGAGCAGTTCTTC.

The CDR3 protein is CASSVSGTAETQYF. DNA for the CDR3: TGCGCCAGCAGCGTCTCCGGGACAGCAGAGACCCAGTACTTC. The chain carries TRBV5-1 and TRBJ2-5; 7 bases map to TRBD1. Germline CDR1 is SGHRS and CDR2 is YFSETQ. This CDR3 has 14 amino acids. V lost 4 bases and J lost 4; bases outside the gene matches: 7.

The CDR3 DNA follows: TGTGCCAGCAGAAAGACAGGGGGCGACACTGAAGCTTTCTTT. Protein product: CASRKTGGDTEAFF. The chain recombines TRBV6-4 with TRBJ1-1, with TRBD1 identical over 10 bases. The germline gives CDR1 MRHNA, CDR2 SNTAGT. The V segment lost 6 bases and the J segment 3 bases; nucleotides outside the gene matches: 4. CDR3 length: 14 amino acids.

The chain links TRBV5-4 to TRBJ1-1; D is possibly TRBD1 (5 bases). The V and J ends lost 0 bases and 4 bases respectively, with 16 bases between them. Germline CDR1 and CDR2: SGHNT and YYREEE (reference sequence). There are 16 residues in the CDR3. The CDR3: CASSLGGGVMGTEAFF. The CDR3 DNA reads TGTGCCAGCAGCTTGGGCGGGGGTGTGATGGGCACTGAAGCTTTCTTT. The variable domain in full, completed from reference TRBV5-4 and TRBJ1-1, reads ETGVTQSPTHLIKTRGQQVTLRCSSQSGHNTVSWYQQALGQGPQFIFQYYREEENGRGNFPPRFSGLQFPNYSSELNVNALELDDSALYLCASSLGGGVMGTEAFFGQGTRLTVV.

A few counts support this clone. The rearrangement links TRBV5-1 to TRBJ2-1, with a weak D call TRBD1 (6 bases). V lost 3 bases and J lost 7, with 17 bases in between. The CDR3 is 15 residues long. The germline gives CDR1 SGHRS, CDR2 YFSETQ. The CDR3 sequence: CASSSTSLGGNEQFF. In DNA, the CDR3 is TGCGCCAGCAGCTCTACTTCCTTAGGGGGTAATGAGCAGTTCTTC.

The J gene is TRBJ1-2, the V gene TRBV7-3; maybe TRBD1 (5 bases). Germline CDR1 is SGHTA and CDR2 is FQGTGA. The CDR3 length is 14 residues. The germline V and J ends were trimmed by 3 bases and 6 bases, with 14 bases remaining between them. The CDR3 protein is CASSFGTRGDGYTF. For the CDR3, the DNA is TGTGCCAGCAGCTTCGGGACGCGGGGGGATGGCTACACCTTC.

The chain employs TRBV5-1 and TRBJ2-5; 7 bases line up with TRBD1. This CDR3 spans 14 amino acids. Trimming at V came to 6 bases and at J to 5 bases, leaving 10 bases not matched to a gene. The V gene's germline CDR1 is SGHRS and CDR2 YFSETQ. The CDR3 region is CASTPDRSRETQYF. The CDR3 region has the DNA TGCGCCAGCACCCCGGACAGGAGCAGGGAGACCCAGTACTTC.

This chain joins TRBV28 and TRBJ2-1; D is possibly TRBD1 (6 bases). The CDR3 consists of 12 residues. Per germline, CDR1 MDHEN and CDR2 SYDVKM. The V end lost 5 bases, the J end lost 13 bases, and 15 bases lay between the germline ends. The CDR3 loop reads CASSEGDRFQFF. CDR3 DNA: TGTGCCAGCAGTGAGGGGGATCGCTTTCAGTTCTTC.

The V call is TRBV23-1, the J call TRBJ2-7, with TRBD2 matching 8 bases. TRBV23-1 is annotated as an ORF whose role is uncertain. This CDR3 region has 16 residues. V lost 9 bases and J lost 5; bases outside the gene matches: 18. The CDR3 DNA reads TGCGCCAGGGGGGTAGCGGGACTATATACCCCCCACGAGCAGTACTTC. This encodes CARGVAGLYTPHEQYF.

V and J are TRBV28 and TRBJ1-4; 8 bases line up with TRBD1. The CDR3 is made up of 12 amino acids. CDR1 MDHEN and CDR2 SYDVKM come from the germline V gene. With 5 bases clipped from V and 11 bases from J, the junction kept 4 bases outside the gene matches. The CDR3 bases are TGTGCCAGCAGTGTGGACAGGGTGAAACTGTTTTTT. Protein: CASSVDRVKLFF.